The rows below give T cell receptor beta chains drawn from one sample of a study of OX40 agonist ivuxolimab in advanced cancers. Assay: immunoSEQ multiplex PCR; the TCRdb copy retains only in-frame clones and omits some. The profile shows more than 80,000 clones, 90% to 95% of them singletons. The sequencing here drew on CD4+ or CD8+ T cells sorted from blood, taken in a trial of the OX40 agonist ivuxolimab. These receptors were collected from an adult with an advanced solid tumor such as melanoma, head and neck, liver or kidney cancer. CDR3s include the opening cysteine and the closing phenylalanine or tryptophan. A D gene is named only where the DNA matches it firmly. Clone size, where shown, is once, few, many, or a class for clones that have expanded.

V gene	J gene	clone size	D gene	CDR3 DNA	CDR3 protein
TRBV13	TRBJ2-7	-	TRBD1	TGTGCCAGCAGCTTAGGCCTTGTCGAGACAGGGTATTTCGTCAAGCAGTACTTC	CASSLGLVETGYFVKQYF
TRBV6-5	TRBJ2-7	-	-	TGTGCCAGCGGGTACGAGCAGTACTTC	CASGYEQYF
TRBV27	TRBJ2-1	-	-	TGTGCCAGCGGGCTAGCGTTAAATGAGCAGTTCTTC	CASGLALNEQFF
TRBV27	TRBJ2-1	-	TRBD2	TGTGCCAGCAGTTTCCGCAACCGTCCTAAACCTACTAGCGGGGGTTACAATGAGCAGTTCTTC	CASSFRNRPKPTSGGYNEQFF
TRBV6-1	TRBJ2-4	-	-	TGTGCCAGCAGCGAATACGTTAGTGCCAAAAACATTCAGTACTTC	CASSEYVSAKNIQYF
TRBV19	TRBJ1-5	few	-	TGTGCCAGTAAGGGTTCGAATCAGCCCCAGCATTTT	CASKGSNQPQHF
TRBV5-1	TRBJ2-2	-	TRBD1	TGCGCCAGCCTTGGACAGGGGCAGAACACCGGGGAGCTGTTTTTT	CASLGQGQNTGELFF
TRBV19	TRBJ2-7	-	TRBD1	TGTGCCAGTAGTACCTCCGGGACAGGGACCTACGAGCAGTACTTC	CASSTSGTGTYEQYF
TRBV6-5	TRBJ1-1	-	-	TGTGCCAGCAGTTATGGTTATGACACTGAAGCTTTCTTT	CASSYGYDTEAFF
TRBV4-1	TRBJ2-3	-	-	TGCGCCAGCAGCCAAGCCAGGTTTTCCCCAGGGGCCTTGGACACAGATACGCAGTATTTT	CASSQARFSPGALDTDTQYF
TRBV30	TRBJ2-3	-	TRBD2	TGTGCCTGGAAACGGACTAGCCGCACAGATACGCAGTATTTT	CAWKRTSRTDTQYF
TRBV7-2	TRBJ2-2	-	TRBD2	TGTGCCAGCAGCTTAGCGGCTAGCGGGACGGGATACACCGGGGAGCTGTTTTTT	CASSLAASGTGYTGELFF
TRBV27	TRBJ2-3	-	-	TGTGCCAGCAGTTTATTTATCCCGGTGAGCACAGATACGCAGTATTTT	CASSLFIPVSTDTQYF
TRBV27	TRBJ1-6	once	-	TGTGCCAGCAGCCCCGAGGGCGGATATAATTCACCCCTCCACTTT	CASSPEGGYNSPLHF
TRBV5-6	TRBJ1-1	-	-	TGTGCCAGCAGCTTGACCGGACAGGAAGCTTTCTTT	CASSLTGQEAFF
TRBV7-8	TRBJ2-1	-	-	TGTGCCAGCAGCTTACTCGCGACAGGAATTGATGGGGCTGAGCAGTTCTTC	CASSLLATGIDGAEQFF
TRBV7-9	TRBJ2-3	-	TRBD2	TGTGCCAGCAGCTTAGGTACTAGCGGGAGAAGGGATACGCAGTATTTT	CASSLGTSGRRDTQYF
TRBV10-1	TRBJ1-4	-	-	TGCGCCAGCAGTGATCAACGACTCGGAAATGAAAAACTGTTTTTT	CASSDQRLGNEKLFF
TRBV13	TRBJ2-1	-	-	TGTGCCAGCAGCCTCCTGGAGGGGGTGATACTAAATGAGCAGTTCTTC	CASSLLEGVILNEQFF
TRBV19	TRBJ2-2	once	-	TGTGCCAGTAGTATGACGCGGGGGAACACCGGGGAGCTGTTTTTT	CASSMTRGNTGELFF
TRBV12-5	TRBJ2-7	once	-	TGTGCTAGTGGTTTGGGGACAGCCTACGAGCAGTACTTC	CASGLGTAYEQYF
TRBV7-2	TRBJ2-7	-	TRBD1	TGTGCCAGCAGCTTGGGGACAGGTAACTACGAGCAGTACTTC	CASSLGTGNYEQYF
TRBV29-1	TRBJ2-7	-	-	TGCAGCGTTGTTTTAGGCGAGCAGTACTTC	CSVVLGEQYF
TRBV29-1	TRBJ2-6	-	TRBD2	TGCAGCGTTCCTAGCGGGAGGCTCAGCTCTGGGGCCAACGTCCTGACTTTC	CSVPSGRLSSGANVLTF
TRBV13	TRBJ2-3	-	-	TGTGCCAGCAACCCCACCAGCACAGATACGCAGTATTTT	CASNPTSTDTQYF
TRBV28	TRBJ2-1	-	-	TGTGCCAGCAGTTTGGCCCAAGCGGATCACTCCTACAATGAGCAGTTCTTC	CASSLAQADHSYNEQFF
TRBV6-5	TRBJ2-1	-	TRBD2	TGTGCCAGCAGTTCTTGGACTAGCGGGAGGGGCGATGAGCAGTTCTTC	CASSSWTSGRGDEQFF
TRBV27	TRBJ1-1	-	-	TGTGCCAGCAGTTTTAATAAGGCCGCTTTCTTT	CASSFNKAAFF
TRBV19	TRBJ2-1	-	TRBD2	TGTGCCAGTAGTGAAGGCCGTCTCGTAGCGGGGTACAATGAGCAGTTCTTC	CASSEGRLVAGYNEQFF
TRBV29-1	TRBJ2-7	-	-	TGCAGCGCCGCCGAGCAGAGACACCCTTACGAGCAGTACTTC	CSAAEQRHPYEQYF
TRBV5-1	TRBJ2-1	-	-	TGCGCCAGCAGCCAGGGTGCCTCGGATGAGGATGAGCAGTTCTTC	CASSQGASDEDEQFF
TRBV6-1	TRBJ2-2	-	-	TGTGCCAGCAGAGGATTTCAGGGAAACACCGGGGAGCTGTTTTTT	CASRGFQGNTGELFF
TRBV27	TRBJ1-6	-	TRBD1	TGTGCCAGCAGTTCCGGGACAGGGGGAGGATCACCCCTCCACTTT	CASSSGTGGGSPLHF
TRBV2	TRBJ2-1	-	TRBD2	TGTGCCAGCAGTGGGGGGACTAGTAATCATGGGGGCTCCTACAATGAGCAGTTCTTC	CASSGGTSNHGGSYNEQFF
TRBV2	TRBJ2-5	-	-	TGTGCCAGCTGGGAGGCCTTAGAGACCCAGTACTTC	CASWEALETQYF
TRBV6-6	TRBJ2-7	-	TRBD1	TGTGCCAGCAGTTACGGGACAGGCTACGAGCAGTACTTC	CASSYGTGYEQYF
TRBV11-2	TRBJ2-7	-	-	TGTGCCAGCAGCCCCACAGGGTCCCCCTACGAGCAGTACTTC	CASSPTGSPYEQYF
TRBV6-5	TRBJ2-7	-	TRBD2	TGTGCCAGCAGTTCGACTAGCGGGGGCTCCTACGAGCAGTACTTC	CASSSTSGGSYEQYF
TRBV11-2	TRBJ2-1	once	-	TGTGCCAGCAGCGTCCCTGGGGGGAGCTCCTACAATGAGCAGTTCTTC	CASSVPGGSSYNEQFF
TRBV9	TRBJ2-4	-	-	TGTGCCAGCAGCGCCGCCCGGGGAGCCAAAAACATTCAGTACTTC	CASSAARGAKNIQYF
TRBV5-8	TRBJ2-7	-	-	TGTGCCAGCAGCTTGGGTCGCTACGAGCAGTACTTC	CASSLGRYEQYF
TRBV9	TRBJ2-1	-	-	TGTGCCAGCAGCATCTACGGGGTAGGTGAGCAGTTCTTC	CASSIYGVGEQFF
TRBV2	TRBJ1-1	-	-	TGTGCCAGCGTAGCACAGTCAATGAACACTGAAGCTTTCTTT	CASVAQSMNTEAFF
TRBV7-8	TRBJ1-3	-	-	TGTGCCAGCAGCTTGTACGGGTCCCGCTCCGAGAACACCATATATTTT	CASSLYGSRSENTIYF
TRBV18	TRBJ2-7	-	-	TGTGCCAGCTCACCACCGGGACGGTACGAGCAGTACTTC	CASSPPGRYEQYF
TRBV1	TRBJ2-5	-	-	TGCACCAGCAGCCAAGAGGACCCTCAAGAGACCCAGTACTTC	CTSSQEDPQETQYF
TRBV6-5	TRBJ1-5	-	-	TGTGCCAGCAGTCAGGGATACAATCAGCCCCAGCATTTT	CASSQGYNQPQHF
TRBV11-2	TRBJ1-2	few	-	TGTGCCAGCAGCTCAGGACAGTATGGCTACACCTTC	CASSSGQYGYTF
TRBV29-1	TRBJ2-7	-	TRBD2	TGCAGCGGGGAGGGACCCGTGGGGGAGCAGTACTTC	CSGEGPVGEQYF
TRBV27	TRBJ2-7	-	-	TGTGCCAGCAGGGGTCGGGGGCCGAACTACGAGCAGTACTTC	CASRGRGPNYEQYF
TRBV19	TRBJ2-7	-	TRBD2	TGTGCCAGTAGTATAAGCAGCGGGGGGTACTACGAGCAGTACTTC	CASSISSGGYYEQYF
TRBV20-1	TRBJ2-2	-	-	TGCAGTGCAGTAAACACCGGGGAGCTGTTTTTT	CSAVNTGELFF
TRBV9	TRBJ1-5	-	-	TGTGCCAGCAGCGTAGCCAGCGGAGAGAGAAATCAGCCCCAGCATTTT	CASSVASGERNQPQHF
TRBV19	TRBJ1-1	-	-	TGTGCCAGTAAGACGGGGGTCGGGACTGAAGCTTTCTTT	CASKTGVGTEAFF
TRBV12-5	TRBJ2-5	-	-	TGTGCTAGTGGCACCCCGAGGGCCCAGTACTTC	CASGTPRAQYF
TRBV19	TRBJ1-1	-	-	TGTGCCAGTAGTTTCGGGCGTCTTAACACTGAAGCTTTCTTT	CASSFGRLNTEAFF
TRBV7-6	TRBJ2-2	-	-	TGTGCCAGCAGCTCCAGGGGTGTCACCACCGGGGAGCTGTTTTTT	CASSSRGVTTGELFF
TRBV30	TRBJ1-6	-	TRBD1	TGTGCCGCCAGGACAGGGGCTAATTCACCCCTCCACTTT	CAARTGANSPLHF
TRBV12-2	TRBJ1-4	-	-	TGTGCAAGTCGCTTAGCGGCAGATAGTACTAATGAAAAACTGTTTTTT	CASRLAADSTNEKLFF
TRBV12-5	TRBJ1-1	-	-	TGTGCTAGTGGTCGAGGGAGTAACACTGAAGCTTTCTTT	CASGRGSNTEAFF